Following are 30 T cell receptor beta chains from one sample sequenced in a study of T cells after yellow fever vaccination. TCRdb processed the 5' RACE reads anew with MiXCR; each CDR3 protein has one entry. The repertoire has about 400,000 distinct CDR3 sequences, 6.2% of them found once; the top ten carry approximately 16%. Material: PBMCs, obtained 5 days after the yellow fever booster vaccination. Every receptor here comes from a man aged 30 to 45 who received the YFV17D yellow fever vaccine.

This clonotype was detected a few times. The chain couples TRBV9 to TRBJ2-1; D is undetermined. Germline V gene sequence: CDR1 SGDLS, CDR2 YYNGEE. The V end was cut by 0 bases, the J end by 7 bases, with 5 bases between. The CDR3 sequence is 12 residues long. Written as DNA, the CDR3 is TGTGCCAGCAGCGTAGAACGGAATGAGCAGTTCTTC. It translates to CASSVERNEQFF.

The chain joins TRBV6-5 to TRBJ2-5; perhaps TRBD1 as D (6 bases). This CDR3 comprises 13 residues. V lost 2 bases and J lost 4, with 8 bases in between. Germline-derived CDR1 and CDR2 are MNHEY and SVGAGI. The CDR3 region has the DNA TGTGCCAGCAGTTACGTCAGGGGAGAGACCCAGTACTTC. Protein: CASSYVRGETQYF.

The chain couples TRBV29-1 to TRBJ2-7; 11 nucleotides line up with TRBD2. The ends lost 7 bases at V and 3 bases at J; junction bases unmatched: 2. CDR3 length: 12 amino acids. CDR1 is SQVTM, CDR2 ANQGSEA, per germline. CDR3 bases: TGCAGCGGAGGGACTAGCGGCTACGAGCAGTACTTC. Its protein is CSGGTSGYEQYF.

This chain connects TRBV15 to TRBJ2-1, with a possible D match to TRBD2 (6 bases). This CDR3 has 15 amino acids. V gave up 1 base and J gave up 2 bases, with 9 bases separating them. Germline CDR1 is LNHNV and CDR2 is YYDKDF (reference sequence). The CDR3 DNA is TGTGCCACCAGCAGAGGGAGGGGAGCCTACAATGAGCAGTTCTTC. Its translation is CATSRGRGAYNEQFF.

The chain employs TRBV14 and TRBJ2-6; D unclear. V shed 2 bases and J shed 0 bases, with 2 bases lying between them. CDR3 length equals 14 residues. Germline loops: CDR1 SGHDN, CDR2 FVKESK. This CDR3 is CASSQISGANVLTF. The CDR3 region has the DNA TGTGCCAGCAGCCAAATCTCTGGGGCCAACGTCCTGACTTTC.

There are many counts of this clonotype. The gene calls are TRBV12-3 or TRBV12-4 and TRBJ2-1; no reliable D call. V gave up 6 bases and J gave up 7 bases, with 25 bases separating them. The CDR3 spans 17 residues. The CDR3 loop is CASRDRPLSRPGNEQFF. The CDR3, as DNA: TGTGCCAGCAGAGATCGCCCGTTGAGTCGGCCGGGTAATGAGCAGTTCTTC.

This chain links TRBV19 with TRBJ2-1, with 10 bases matching TRBD2. The germline V gene has CDR1 LNHDA and CDR2 SQIVND (reference sequence). The length of the CDR3 is 16 residues. The J segment lost 4 bases and the V segment lost 8 bases, leaving 11 bases of the junction unmatched. The CDR3 reads CASVASGSSRYNEQFF. The CDR3 bases are TGTGCCAGTGTGGCTAGCGGGAGTTCTAGGTACAATGAGCAGTTCTTC.

The V gene is TRBV5-4, the J gene TRBJ1-3; D is possibly TRBD1 (5 bases). This CDR3 region has 16 residues. From germline, CDR1 is SGHNT and CDR2 YYREEE (reference sequence). The V gene lost 2 bases and the J gene lost 0 bases, with 12 bases spanning the gap. The CDR3 region is CASSLPGPLSGNTIYF. CDR3 in DNA: TGTGCCAGCAGCTTACCAGGGCCACTCTCTGGAAACACCATATATTTT.

The sample holds a few counts of this clonotype. This chain links TRBV29-1 with TRBJ2-1; 8 positions agree with TRBD2. Germline-derived CDR1 and CDR2 are SQVTM and ANQGSEA. The V segment lost 0 bases and the J segment 4 bases; nucleotides outside the gene matches: 11. The CDR3 is made up of 17 amino acids. The CDR3 DNA sequence: TGCAGCGTTGAAGATTTGGATCTAGCGGGCCTTTACAATGAGCAGTTCTTC. It encodes CSVEDLDLAGLYNEQFF.

This clonotype was seen more than once but under ten times. The J gene is TRBJ2-5, the V gene TRBV15, with unresolved D. This CDR3 region has 13 residues. Germline CDR1 is LNHNV and CDR2 is YYDKDF (reference sequence). Trimming left V 6 bases short and J 6 bases short, with 14 bases between. CDR3 loop: CATSGSSRKTQYF. In nucleotides, the CDR3 is TGTGCCACCAGTGGTTCCTCCCGCAAGACCCAGTACTTC.

In its sample, this clonotype was seen many times. V usage is TRBV7-2 and J usage is TRBJ2-7, with D possibly matching TRBD2 (6 bases). Germline-derived CDR1 and CDR2 are SGHTA and FQGNSA. The CDR3 runs to 15 residues. The V and J ends lost 5 bases and 4 bases respectively, with 18 bases between them. The CDR3 nucleotides are TGTGCCAGCAGCCCTATCGTTAGCGGAGAGTACGAGCAGTACTTC. This translates into CASSPIVSGEYEQYF.

The rearrangement joins TRBV5-1 to TRBJ1-1; D call uncertain. The V and J ends lost 3 bases and 0 bases respectively, with 9 bases between them. In germline, CDR1 is SGHRS, CDR2 YFSETQ. This CDR3 spans 14 amino acids. This CDR3 is CASSSIHMNTEAFF. CDR3 DNA sequence: TGCGCCAGCAGCTCGATTCATATGAACACTGAAGCTTTCTTT.

This clonotype has just a few counts. The chain combines TRBV12-3 or TRBV12-4 with TRBJ2-2, with D possibly TRBD2 on 6 matching bases. V lost 7 bases and J lost 4, with 19 bases in between. This CDR3 is 16 amino acids long. The CDR3 here is CASTTGGGWPTGELFF. In nucleotides, the CDR3 is TGTGCCAGCACCACCGGAGGAGGGTGGCCCACCGGGGAGCTGTTTTTT.

This clonotype occurred many times. The chain joins TRBV21-1 to TRBJ2-7; TRBD1 is the table's D call, not checked against the DNA. TRBV21-1 is classified as a pseudogene. The CDR3 has 15 residues. CDR3 region: CAICGSPAASYEQYF. CDR3 coding DNA: TGTGCCATCTGTGGGAGCCCCGCGGCCTCCTACGAGCAGTACTTC.

This clonotype was found a few times. The chain links TRBV2 to TRBJ2-3, with 7 positions matching TRBD1. V shed 8 bases, J shed 1 base, and the junction held 3 bases outside the gene matches. Per germline, CDR1 SNHLY and CDR2 FYNNEI. The CDR3 runs to 13 residues. The chain's CDR3 is CASRDSRTDTQYF. The CDR3 bases are TGTGCCAGCCGGGACAGCCGCACAGATACGCAGTATTTT.

This clonotype showed up just a few times. The V call is TRBV6-2 or TRBV6-3, the J call TRBJ2-6; D remains ambiguous. From germline, CDR1 is MNHEY and CDR2 SVGEGT. The V end lost 5 bases, the J end lost 1 base, and 9 bases lay between the germline ends. This CDR3 is built from 15 residues. The CDR3 bases are TGTGCCAGCAGTCTTATCGATTCTGGGGCCAACGTCCTGACTTTC. Residues: CASSLIDSGANVLTF.

The chain uses TRBV10-3 and TRBJ2-5, with a weak D call TRBD2 (5 bases). CDR1 and CDR2 from the germline V gene are ENHRY and SYGVKD. CDR3 length equals 13 residues. Trimming took 10 bases from V and 1 from J, leaving 13 bases between them. The CDR3 sequence is CATRSGPQETQYF. In nucleotides, the CDR3 is TGTGCCACCCGAAGCGGCCCCCAAGAGACCCAGTACTTC.

This clonotype was recorded many times. The chain is built from TRBV28 and TRBJ1-4; D uncertain. Germline assignment: CDR1 MDHEN and CDR2 SYDVKM. The CDR3 consists of 16 residues. V dropped 0 bases and J dropped 0 bases, with 8 bases sitting between them. As DNA, the CDR3 is TGTGCCAGCAGTTTATGGAACAGAGCAACTAATGAAAAACTGTTTTTT. Amino acids: CASSLWNRATNEKLFF.

This clonotype has at least ten counts. The CDR3 nucleotides read TGTGCCAGCAGCCAATTCACTGATACGCAGTATTTT. Translation: CASSQFTDTQYF. The chain couples TRBV14 to TRBJ2-3; unclear D gene. V was pared by 2 bases and J by 6 bases, with 6 bases between. The CDR3 length is 12 residues. Germline V gene data show CDR1 as SGHDN and CDR2 as FVKESK.

The rearrangement links TRBV20-1 to TRBJ1-4; the D is unclear. The CDR3 covers 11 residues. Trimming cost V 6 bases and J 6 bases, with 8 bases left between them. CDR1 and CDR2 from the germline V gene are DFQATT and SNEGSKA (reference sequence). CDR3 nucleotide sequence: TGCAGTGCGAGCATCCATGAAAAACTGTTTTTT. This encodes CSASIHEKLFF.

This clonotype was detected ten times or more. The CDR3 loop is CATSREGVSGPDTQYF. CDR3 nucleotide sequence: TGTGCCACCAGCAGAGAAGGGGTGAGTGGACCAGATACGCAGTATTTT. The chain links TRBV15 to TRBJ2-3; a weak D match, TRBD1 (5 bases). Germline CDR1 reads LNHNV; CDR2 reads YYDKDF (reference sequence). The CDR3 runs to 16 residues. Trimming took 0 bases from V and 4 from J, leaving 14 bases between them.

The CDR3 loop reads CASSLGQRNQPQHF. Here the CDR3 DNA reads TGTGCCAGCAGCTTAGGGCAGCGCAATCAGCCCCAGCATTTT. The chain combines TRBV7-2 with TRBJ1-5, with D unclear. V shed 1 base and J shed 2 bases, with 6 bases lying between them. Germline V CDR1 and CDR2: SGHTA, FQGNSA. CDR3 length equals 14 residues.

V usage is TRBV5-1 and J usage is TRBJ2-7; 10 bases are a match to TRBD2. Germline loops: CDR1 SGHRS, CDR2 YFSETQ. J lost 4 bases, V lost 3 bases, and 7 bases had no gene match. CDR3 length equals 15 residues. The CDR3 DNA is TGCGCCAGCAGCTGGGAGGGACTAGCGTCTTACGAGCAGTACTTC. Amino acids: CASSWEGLASYEQYF.

The chain joins TRBV10-3 to TRBJ2-3; D gene ambiguous. This CDR3 region has 16 residues. Trimming pared 6 bases from V and 4 bases from J, leaving 20 bases between. Per germline, CDR1 ENHRY and CDR2 SYGVKD. The CDR3 nucleotides are TGTGCCATCAGAAAAGATTTGAGGACGGTCGCAGATACGCAGTATTTT. Translated: CAIRKDLRTVADTQYF.

At least ten counts were recorded for this clonotype. V usage is TRBV19 and J usage is TRBJ1-6; 7 nucleotides align to TRBD1. The CDR3 sequence is 14 residues long. V lost 9 bases and J lost 6; bases outside the gene matches: 8. Germline V gene sequence: CDR1 LNHDA, CDR2 SQIVND (reference sequence). The CDR3 nucleotides read TGTGCCAGCAGCACCGGGACAGCTAATTCACCCCTCCACTTT. Amino acids: CASSTGTANSPLHF.

The chain joins TRBV5-4 to TRBJ2-7; possibly TRBD2 for D (6 bases). The germline V and J ends were trimmed by 4 bases and 2 bases, with 16 bases remaining between them. This CDR3 region has 15 residues. Germline CDR1 and CDR2: SGHNT and YYREEE (reference sequence). This chain's CDR3 is CASSIGGGATYEQYF. In nucleotides, the CDR3 is TGTGCCAGCAGCATTGGAGGCGGGGCAACCTACGAGCAGTACTTC.

This clonotype occurred many times. The chain couples TRBV6-1 to TRBJ2-7; 8 bases agree with TRBD2. The CDR3 has 14 residues. The ends lost 6 bases at V and 2 bases at J; junction bases unmatched: 6. Germline CDR1 is MNHNS and CDR2 is SASEGT. The CDR3 loop reads CASSPSGRTYEQYF. The CDR3 region has the DNA TGTGCCAGCAGCCCCAGCGGGAGAACCTACGAGCAGTACTTC.

This clonotype was detected a few times. The chain carries TRBV12-3 or TRBV12-4 and TRBJ2-6; TRBD1 might be the D (6 bases). The CDR3 consists of 15 residues. Trimming removed 3 bases from V and 2 bases from J, with 8 bases in between. CDR3 residues: CASSFKGAGANVLTF. The CDR3 nucleotides read TGTGCCAGCAGTTTCAAGGGGGCTGGGGCCAACGTCCTGACTTTC.

This chain connects TRBV7-9 to TRBJ2-1; TRBD2 aligns across 8 bases. The V segment lost 5 bases and the J segment 7 bases; nucleotides outside the gene matches: 7. The CDR3 sequence is 14 residues long. Germline V gene lookup returns CDR1 SEHNR and CDR2 FQNEAQ (reference sequence). This CDR3 is CASSHRRGGNEQFF. For the CDR3, the DNA is TGTGCCAGCAGCCACCGTCGGGGGGGGAATGAGCAGTTCTTC.

This clonotype was detected ten times or more. This chain connects TRBV28 to TRBJ1-5, with D tentatively TRBD1 (5 bases). Trimming cost V 5 bases and J 5 bases, with 16 bases left between them. There are 15 residues in the CDR3. Germline-derived CDR1 and CDR2 are MDHEN and SYDVKM. DNA of the CDR3: TGTGCCAGCAGTCTCCCCCACGTGGGGGATCAGCCCCAGCATTTT. It yields the protein CASSLPHVGDQPQHF. The full variable domain, in which reference TRBV28 and TRBJ1-5 provide the parts outside the CDR3, is DVKVTQSSRYLVKRTGEKVFLECVQDMDHENMFWYRQDPGLGLRLIYFSYDVKMKEKGDIPEGYSVSREKKERFSLILESASTNQTSMYLCASSLPHVGDQPQHFGDGTRLSIL.